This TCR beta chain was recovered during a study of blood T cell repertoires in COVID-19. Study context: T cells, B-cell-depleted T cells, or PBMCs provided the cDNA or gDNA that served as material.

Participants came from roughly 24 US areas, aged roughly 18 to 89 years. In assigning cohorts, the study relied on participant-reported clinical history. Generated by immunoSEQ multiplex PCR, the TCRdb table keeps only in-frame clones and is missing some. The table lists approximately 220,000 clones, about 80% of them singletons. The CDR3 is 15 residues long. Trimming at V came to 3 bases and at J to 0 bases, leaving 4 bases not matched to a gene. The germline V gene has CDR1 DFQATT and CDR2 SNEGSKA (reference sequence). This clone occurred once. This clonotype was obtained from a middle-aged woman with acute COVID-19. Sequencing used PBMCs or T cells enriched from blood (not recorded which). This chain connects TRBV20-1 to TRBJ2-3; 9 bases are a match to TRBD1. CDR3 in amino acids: CSASPGTGSTDTQYF. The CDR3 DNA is TGCAGTGCTAGTCCCGGGACAGGGAGCACAGATACGCAGTATTTT.